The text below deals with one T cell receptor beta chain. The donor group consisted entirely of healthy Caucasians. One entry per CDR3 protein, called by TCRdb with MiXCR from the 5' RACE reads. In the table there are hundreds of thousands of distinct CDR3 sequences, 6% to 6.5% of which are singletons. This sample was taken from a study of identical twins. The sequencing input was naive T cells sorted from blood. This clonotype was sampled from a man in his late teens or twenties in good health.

The CDR3 is CASSGRRATSYNEQFF. CDR3 DNA: TGTGCCAGCAGCGGGCGGAGGGCAACCTCCTACAATGAGCAGTTCTTC. The chain couples TRBV27 to TRBJ2-1, with D possibly being TRBD2 (6 bases). The germline V gene has CDR1 MNHEY and CDR2 SMNVEV (reference sequence). CDR3 length: 16 residues. The V gene lost 6 bases and the J gene lost 0 bases, with 15 bases spanning the gap.